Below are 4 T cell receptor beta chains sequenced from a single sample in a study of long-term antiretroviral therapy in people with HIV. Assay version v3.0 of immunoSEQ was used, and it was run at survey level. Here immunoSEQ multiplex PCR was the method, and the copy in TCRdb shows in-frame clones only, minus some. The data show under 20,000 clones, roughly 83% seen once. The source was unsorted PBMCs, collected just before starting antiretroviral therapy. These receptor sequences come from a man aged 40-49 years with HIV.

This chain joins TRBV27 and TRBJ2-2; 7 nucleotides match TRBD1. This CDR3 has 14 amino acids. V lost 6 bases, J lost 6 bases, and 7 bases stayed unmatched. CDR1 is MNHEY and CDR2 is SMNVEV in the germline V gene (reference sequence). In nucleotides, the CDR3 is TGTGCCAGCAGACAGGACAGGCGGGCCGGGGAGCTGTTTTTT. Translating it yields CASRQDRRAGELFF.

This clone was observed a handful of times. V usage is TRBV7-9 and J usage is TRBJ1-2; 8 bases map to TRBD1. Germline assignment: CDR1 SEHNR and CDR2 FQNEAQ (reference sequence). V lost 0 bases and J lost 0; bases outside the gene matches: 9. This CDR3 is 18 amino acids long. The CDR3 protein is CASSLAPGQGFPNYGYTF. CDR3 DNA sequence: TGTGCCAGCAGCTTAGCGCCAGGACAGGGCTTCCCTAACTATGGCTACACCTTC.

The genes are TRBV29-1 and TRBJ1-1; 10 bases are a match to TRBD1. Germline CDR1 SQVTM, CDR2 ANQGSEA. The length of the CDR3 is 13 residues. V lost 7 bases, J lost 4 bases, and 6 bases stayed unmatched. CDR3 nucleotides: TGCAGCGGGGGACAGGGGATTTCCACTGAAGCTTTCTTT. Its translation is CSGGQGISTEAFF.

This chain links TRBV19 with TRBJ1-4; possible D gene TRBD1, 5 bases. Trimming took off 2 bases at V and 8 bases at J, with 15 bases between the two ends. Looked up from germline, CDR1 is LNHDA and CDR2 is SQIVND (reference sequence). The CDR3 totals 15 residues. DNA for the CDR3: TGTGCCAGTAGTATAAGGGCCAGGGTAGGGGAAAAACTGTTTTTT. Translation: CASSIRARVGEKLFF. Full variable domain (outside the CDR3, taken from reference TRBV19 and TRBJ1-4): DGGITQSPKYLFRKEGQNVTLSCEQNLNHDAMYWYRQDPGQGLRLIYYSQIVNDFQKGDIAEGYSVSREKKESFPLTVTSAQKNPTAFYLCASSIRARVGEKLFFGSGTQLSVL.